These 27 T cell receptor beta chains were sequenced from one sample in a study of T cells after yellow fever vaccination. TCRdb fed the 5' RACE reads into MiXCR, producing one record per CDR3 protein. The sample gives tens of thousands of distinct CDR3 sequences, 6% to 7.5% of which show up once; 36% is in the top ten. Source: CD8+ T cells sorted from PBMCs, taken 15 days after the yellow fever booster vaccination. Receptor source: a man younger than 45 who received the YFV17D yellow fever vaccine.

There are many counts of this clonotype. As DNA, the CDR3 is TGTGCCAGCAGTTACTCTTGGGGGTTGCAGGAAAAACTGTTTTTT. It translates to CASSYSWGLQEKLFF. V gene TRBV6-5 combines with J gene TRBJ1-4, with a tentative D call TRBD1 (5 bases). Trimming pared 0 bases from V and 8 bases from J, leaving 13 bases between. Germline lookup yields CDR1 MNHEY and CDR2 SVGAGI. This CDR3 is 15 amino acids long.

This clonotype was recorded at least ten times. This sequence joins TRBV5-6 and TRBJ1-2; TRBD1 might be the D (5 bases). The CDR3 length is 14 residues. V was pared by 0 bases and J by 3 bases, with 9 bases between. Per germline, CDR1 SGHDT and CDR2 YYEEEE. The CDR3 protein is CASSLEGLDYGYTF. The CDR3 coding sequence is TGTGCCAGCAGCTTGGAGGGGTTGGACTATGGCTACACCTTC.

This clonotype was recorded at least ten times. V gene TRBV4-3 combines with J gene TRBJ2-5; 7 bases map to TRBD2. Germline V CDR1 and CDR2: LGHNA, YSLEER. The CDR3 runs 19 residues. Unmatched junction bases numbered 18, after V lost 0 bases and J lost 5 bases. CDR3 amino acids: CASSQDWREKVGPGETQYF. The CDR3 bases are TGCGCCAGCAGCCAAGATTGGCGGGAGAAAGTCGGCCCCGGTGAGACCCAGTACTTC.

This clonotype was counted ten times or more. The chain recombines TRBV28 with TRBJ2-7; tentatively, D is TRBD1 (6 bases). The CDR3 is 12 residues long. The germline CDR1 and CDR2 sequences are MDHEN and SYDVKM. The CDR3 sequence: CVTGQGNYEQYF. CDR3 DNA: TGTGTAACGGGGCAGGGGAACTACGAGCAGTACTTC.

This clonotype appeared many times. J is TRBJ2-5 and V is TRBV29-1; perhaps TRBD1 as D (5 bases). Germline-derived CDR1 and CDR2 are SQVTM and ANQGSEA. With 8 bases removed from V and 5 bases from J, the gap between germline ends came to 27 bases. The CDR3 extends over 16 amino acids. Here the CDR3 DNA reads TGCAGCCCAGACCGGCAGGGTTATATGCTAATCGAGACCCAGTACTTC. It specifies CSPDRQGYMLIETQYF.

This clonotype was seen many times. The chain carries TRBV12-3 or TRBV12-4 and TRBJ2-5; D not certain. V lost 5 bases, J lost 1 base, and 14 bases lay in between. The CDR3 has 15 residues. This CDR3 reads CASSQDGKSQETQYF. DNA of the CDR3: TGTGCCAGCAGTCAGGACGGAAAATCCCAAGAGACCCAGTACTTC.

This clonotype was observed at least ten times. This sequence joins TRBV27 and TRBJ1-6; no reliable D call. The CDR3 has 16 residues. V gave up 5 bases and J gave up 4 bases, with 15 bases separating them. Germline CDR1 is MNHEY and CDR2 is SMNVEV (reference sequence). CDR3 sequence (DNA): TGTGCCAGCAGTCCCGCTGGGGTAGGGTATAATTCACCCCTCCACTTT. Protein sequence: CASSPAGVGYNSPLHF.

The chain has TRBV7-2 and TRBJ2-6, with D possibly TRBD1 on 6 matching bases. Germline assignment: CDR1 SGHTA and CDR2 FQGNSA. V was pared by 4 bases and J by 0 bases, with 7 bases between. This CDR3 contains 15 residues. The CDR3 protein is CASSWDISGANVLTF. Here the CDR3 DNA reads TGTGCCAGCAGCTGGGACATCTCTGGGGCCAACGTCCTGACTTTC.

This clonotype occurred many times. V gene TRBV10-2 combines with J gene TRBJ2-1, with D possibly called TRBD1 or TRBD2 (5 bases each). Per the germline V gene, CDR1 is WSHSY and CDR2 is SAAADI. Trimming stripped 7 bases from V and 0 bases from J, with 13 bases between. The CDR3 sequence is 15 residues long. CDR3 sequence (DNA): TGCGCCAGCAAAGAGGGGCCCAGCTCCTACAATGAGCAGTTCTTC. It yields the protein CASKEGPSSYNEQFF.

Many counts were recorded for this clonotype. This rearrangement joins TRBV20-1 to TRBJ1-1; maybe TRBD1 (5 bases). Germline V gives CDR1 DFQATT, CDR2 SNEGSKA (reference sequence). This CDR3 contains 12 residues. Trimming took off 1 base at V and 3 bases at J, with 6 bases between the two ends. The CDR3 DNA reads as TGCAGTGCTAGAGCCAGGGACACTGAAGCTTTCTTT. It specifies CSARARDTEAFF.

Remarks on this clonotype: Possible read error: a much larger clone is one base away. The chain uses TRBV2 and TRBJ2-2, with TRBD1 matching over 8 bases. Germline V CDR1 and CDR2: SNHLY, FYNNEI. Trimming cost V 6 bases and J 4 bases; bases outside gene matches: 10. This CDR3 has 16 amino acids. The DNA of the CDR3 is TGTGCCAGCAGCGTCACCCGGACAGGGAGCACCGGGGAGCTGTTTTTT. This codes for CASSVTRTGSTGELFF.

The CDR3 region has the DNA TGTGCCAGCAGCGTAGGCTCCCTATCCGGCAGCCATAACTATGGCTACACCTTC. Translating it yields CASSVGSLSGSHNYGYTF. This chain links TRBV9 with TRBJ1-2; D is undetermined. The germline V and J ends were trimmed by 0 bases and 1 base, with 19 bases remaining between them. CDR1 and CDR2 (germline): SGDLS, YYNGEE. The CDR3 loop spans 18 amino acids.

At least ten counts were recorded for this clonotype. The chain recombines TRBV7-9 with TRBJ2-5; TRBD2 aligns across 14 bases. This CDR3 is built from 15 residues. CDR1 and CDR2 (germline): SEHNR, FQNEAQ (reference sequence). V was pared by 4 bases and J by 7 bases, with 5 bases of the junction left unmatched. The CDR3 DNA reads TGTGCCAGCAGCTCCGGGACTAGCGGGAGATTGACCCAGTACTTC. As protein: CASSSGTSGRLTQYF. Filled out from reference TRBV7-9 and TRBJ2-5, the complete variable domain reads DTGVSQNPRHKITKRGQNVTFRCDPISEHNRLYWYRQTLGQGPEFLTYFQNEAQLEKSRLLSDRFSAERPKGSFSTLEIQRTEQGDSAMYLCASSSGTSGRLTQYFGPGTRLLVL.

Comment on this clonotype: Sequence at one end of the junction differs from germline and may be a read error. The gene calls are TRBV20-1 and TRBJ1-5; D gene uncertain. The CDR3 covers 17 residues. Germline V CDR1 and CDR2: DFQATT, SNEGSKA (reference sequence). The DNA for the CDR3 is TGCTGTGCTAGAGATGCCCTGTCGGTTTGGGATCCGTGGCCCCAGCATTTT. The encoded protein is CCARDALSVWDPWPQHF.

This clonotype was counted many times. This chain connects TRBV10-2 to TRBJ2-7; a possible D gene is TRBD2 (5 bases). The germline V gene encodes CDR1 WSHSY and CDR2 SAAADI. V shed 8 bases and J shed 6 bases, with 17 bases lying between them. The CDR3 consists of 13 residues. The CDR3 spells CASGGYSPGEQYF. CDR3 nucleotide sequence: TGCGCCAGCGGAGGATATAGCCCCGGCGAGCAGTACTTC.

There are a few counts of this clonotype. This sequence joins TRBV19 and TRBJ1-4, with unresolved D. Germline CDR1 is LNHDA and CDR2 is SQIVND (reference sequence). The CDR3 runs 14 residues. The ends were cut back, 4 bases at V and 7 bases at J, with 13 bases in the middle. CDR3 DNA: TGTGCCAGTAGTAGGAAAGGAGGTTCTGAAAAACTGTTTTTT. Encoded protein: CASSRKGGSEKLFF.

This clonotype has a count of ten or more. This chain connects TRBV3-1 to TRBJ2-7; perhaps TRBD2 as D (6 bases). CDR3 length equals 13 residues. Trimming cost V 2 bases and J 4 bases, with 9 bases left between them. Germline CDR1 LGHDT, CDR2 YNNKEL (reference sequence). Written as DNA, the CDR3 is TGTGCCAGCAGCCAAACTAGCCAGTACGAGCAGTACTTC. Protein sequence: CASSQTSQYEQYF.

In its sample, this clonotype was seen many times. The chain joins TRBV19 to TRBJ2-5; 8 positions agree with TRBD2. Germline V gene lookup returns CDR1 LNHDA and CDR2 SQIVND (reference sequence). This CDR3 is built from 14 residues. Germline trimming cut 6 bases from V and 5 bases from J; bases unmatched to any gene: 8. In nucleotides, the CDR3 is TGTGCCAGTAGAGGCCAGCGGGAGCGGGAGACCCAGTACTTC. Residues: CASRGQRERETQYF. The whole variable domain, filled in from reference TRBV19 and TRBJ2-5, reads DGGITQSPKYLFRKEGQNVTLSCEQNLNHDAMYWYRQDPGQGLRLIYYSQIVNDFQKGDIAEGYSVSREKKESFPLTVTSAQKNPTAFYLCASRGQRERETQYFGPGTRLLVL.

The chain links TRBV6-5 to TRBJ1-2; 7 bases map to TRBD1. The CDR3 spans 13 residues. Germline values: CDR1 MNHEY, CDR2 SVGAGI. With 2 bases clipped from V and 6 bases from J, the junction kept 3 bases outside the gene matches. The CDR3 loop reads CASSYAGTDGYTF. In DNA form, the CDR3 reads TGTGCCAGCAGTTACGCTGGGACAGATGGCTACACCTTC.

This clonotype occurred many times. The J gene is TRBJ2-7, the V gene TRBV12-3 or TRBV12-4; tentatively, D is TRBD1 or TRBD2 (5 bases each). Between the trimmed V and J ends, which lost 3 bases and 5 bases, there was a span of 14 bases. The length of the CDR3 is 14 residues. CDR3 sequence reads: CASSLRGFGDEQYF. The DNA of the CDR3 is TGTGCCAGCAGTTTGAGGGGATTCGGGGACGAGCAGTACTTC.

This clonotype was seen ten or more times. V and J are TRBV5-4 and TRBJ2-3; possible D gene TRBD1, 6 bases. Looked up from germline, CDR1 is SGHNT and CDR2 is YYREEE (reference sequence). The V and J ends lost 9 bases and 4 bases respectively, with 12 bases between them. The CDR3 loop spans 12 amino acids. CDR3 sequence reads: CAIQGYADTQYF. Written as DNA, the CDR3 is TGTGCCATACAGGGTTACGCAGATACGCAGTATTTT.

This clonotype is labeled as medium-sized. The CDR3 coding sequence is TGCAGTGCTACACTAGGGGCTACCACCTACAATGAGCAGTTCTTC. It codes for CSATLGATTYNEQFF. The V and J genes are TRBV20-1 and TRBJ2-1; D might be TRBD1 or TRBD2, each matching 5 bases. Trimming stripped 4 bases from V and 2 bases from J, with 15 bases between. Germline CDR1 DFQATT, CDR2 SNEGSKA (reference sequence). CDR3 size: 15 residues.

This clonotype was counted at least ten times. V usage is TRBV12-3 or TRBV12-4 and J usage is TRBJ2-7; D remains ambiguous. The CDR3 has 14 residues. V lost 6 bases and J lost 4, with 16 bases in between. The CDR3 sequence: CASSSLAEAYEQYF. Here the CDR3 DNA reads TGTGCCAGCAGCTCCCTGGCCGAGGCTTACGAGCAGTACTTC.

This clonotype came up many times. The V and J genes are TRBV15 and TRBJ1-5, with D maybe TRBD1 (5 bases). This CDR3 has 17 residues. Per germline, CDR1 LNHNV and CDR2 YYDKDF (reference sequence). V was shortened by 5 bases and J by 5 bases, with 22 bases between the two germline ends. CDR3 protein: CATSRQWQGDTDQPQHF. CDR3 coding DNA: TGTGCCACCAGCCGCCAATGGCAGGGTGATACCGATCAGCCCCAGCATTTT.

The sample holds many counts of this clonotype. The V gene is TRBV11-3, the J gene TRBJ2-1, with D tentatively TRBD1 (6 bases). Germline V gene sequence: CDR1 SGHNT, CDR2 YENEEA. V was cut by 4 bases and J by 5 bases, with 15 bases left in between. The CDR3 consists of 15 residues. The CDR3: CASSYLGGVDNEQFF. The CDR3 DNA reads TGTGCCAGCAGCTACCTAGGGGGAGTGGACAATGAGCAGTTCTTC.

Details on this clonotype: A much larger clone differs from this one at a single base, so this may be a read error. No conserved phenylalanine or tryptophan is present at the end of the CDR3, so a read error is the likely explanation. This chain joins TRBV12-3 or TRBV12-4 and TRBJ2-3; unclear D gene. The CDR3 consists of 16 residues. Trimming shortened V by 3 bases and J by 6 bases, and 19 bases separated the two germline ends. Written as DNA, the CDR3 is TGTGCCAGCAGTTTCACTGAGTGGGGTCCTGGGGATACGCAGTATTAT. Translating it yields CASSFTEWGPGDTQYY.

This clonotype has at least ten counts. The chain joins TRBV28 to TRBJ2-7; TRBD1 agrees at 7 bases. Germline values: CDR1 MDHEN, CDR2 SYDVKM. The CDR3 runs to 14 residues. V trimming: 3 bases; J trimming: 1 base; junction bases outside the gene matches: 3. CDR3 residues: CASSLGQYSYEQYF. The CDR3 nucleotides read TGTGCCAGCAGTTTGGGACAGTATTCCTACGAGCAGTACTTC.